One and the same sample provided the 30 T cell receptor beta chains below, sequenced in a study of human T cells and chemical hapten exposure. TCRdb reanalysed the RACE reads using MiXCR and keeps one entry per CDR3 protein. The table shows roughly 64,000 distinct CDR3 sequences, with about 11% occurring only once. Time point: pre-sensitization, week 0. The treatment here: therapeutic diphenylcyclopropenone sensitization with weekly scalp DPC. Sequencing used whole blood, obtained in connection with sensitization to the hapten diphenylcyclopropenone (DPC). The origin of the receptors is a woman aged 40-49 years with alopecia areata. Some clones in this sample may be carry-over from other donors' samples.

Ten or more counts support this clonotype. V gene TRBV7-3 combines with J gene TRBJ1-1, with D tentatively TRBD1 (6 bases). CDR3 length: 17 amino acids. The V gene's germline CDR1 is SGHTA and CDR2 FQGTGA. V lost 1 base to trimming and J lost 4 bases, with 19 bases between them. CDR3 amino acids: CASSLSGAGAQSTEAFF. In nucleotides, the CDR3 is TGTGCCAGCAGCTTAAGTGGAGCGGGGGCGCAGAGCACTGAAGCTTTCTTT.

The chain has TRBV20-1 and TRBJ2-5; 13 positions match TRBD2. Germline trimming cut 4 bases from V and 4 bases from J; bases unmatched to any gene: 9. Germline CDR1 is DFQATT and CDR2 is SNEGSKA (reference sequence). The CDR3 has 16 residues. The CDR3 coding sequence is TGCAGTGCTAACTCACAAGGACTAGCGGGAGTAGAGACCCAGTACTTC. This translates into CSANSQGLAGVETQYF.

This clonotype was seen more than once but under ten times. The chain couples TRBV29-1 to TRBJ2-2; TRBD1 is a possible D gene (5 bases). Per germline, CDR1 SQVTM and CDR2 ANQGSEA. V was cut by 5 bases and J by 1 base, with 8 bases left in between. The CDR3 has 13 amino acids. CDR3 nucleotides: TGCAGCGTTCGACAGCAGAACACCGGGGAGCTGTTTTTT. Amino acids: CSVRQQNTGELFF.

Ten or more counts support this clonotype. This rearrangement joins TRBV7-3 to TRBJ2-3; no clear D. The CDR3 is made up of 15 amino acids. Germline V gene lookup returns CDR1 SGHTA and CDR2 FQGTGA. Trimming removed 0 bases at V and 2 bases at J, with 9 bases between. CDR3 coding DNA: TGTGCCAGCAGCTTAACGAACAGTAACACAGATACGCAGTATTTT. The encoded protein is CASSLTNSNTDTQYF.

There are many counts of this clonotype. The rearrangement links TRBV6-5 to TRBJ1-6, with 7 positions matching TRBD1. Germline CDR1 MNHEY, CDR2 SVGAGI. This CDR3 comprises 15 residues. V shed 0 bases and J 5 bases; nucleotides not matched to a gene: 1. The CDR3 DNA reads TGTGCCAGCAGTTACTCCGACAGGGATAATTCACCCCTCCACTTT. Encoded protein: CASSYSDRDNSPLHF.

This clonotype was seen a few times. The V and J genes are TRBV5-5 and TRBJ2-7; D possibly matches TRBD1 or TRBD2 (5 bases each). V lost 4 bases and J 8 bases, leaving 16 bases between the germline ends. From germline, CDR1 is SGHKS and CDR2 YYEKEE (reference sequence). The length of the CDR3 is 13 residues. The CDR3 reads CASSTTGTPKQYF. As DNA, the CDR3 is TGTGCCAGCAGCACTACCGGGACCCCCAAGCAGTACTTC.

The chain joins TRBV4-3 to TRBJ2-3; 7 bases map to TRBD2. This CDR3 is built from 15 residues. The junction had 8 bases not matched to a gene; V was cut back by 4 bases and J by 4 bases. Per the germline V gene, CDR1 is LGHNA and CDR2 is YSLEER. CDR3 region: CASSPSGVDPDTQYF. In DNA form, the CDR3 reads TGCGCCAGCAGCCCCAGCGGGGTCGACCCAGATACGCAGTATTTT.

The table lists this clonotype with many counts. The rearrangement uses TRBV7-2 and TRBJ2-4; tentatively, D is TRBD2 (6 bases). Trimming removed 7 bases from V and 7 bases from J, with 17 bases in between. The germline V gene has CDR1 SGHTA and CDR2 FQGNSA. The CDR3 is made up of 14 amino acids. CDR3 loop: CASTILAQGNIQYF. The DNA of the CDR3 is TGTGCCAGCACCATACTAGCCCAAGGGAACATTCAGTACTTC.

This clonotype was observed a handful of times. This chain connects TRBV6-6 to TRBJ2-1; possible D gene TRBD2, 6 bases. This CDR3 region has 19 residues. CDR1 and CDR2 from the germline V gene are MNHNY and SVGAGI (reference sequence). V was pared by 0 bases and J by 0 bases, with 18 bases between. CDR3: CASSYSASVTQLSYNEQFF. CDR3 nucleotide sequence: TGTGCCAGCAGTTACTCGGCTAGCGTGACCCAACTCTCCTACAATGAGCAGTTCTTC.

This clonotype was detected ten times or more. CDR3 sequence (DNA): TGTGCCAGCAGTCTACATGCAGGGGGATCCTATAGCAATCAGCCCCAGCATTTT. This translates into CASSLHAGGSYSNQPQHF. The V call is TRBV12-3 or TRBV12-4, the J call TRBJ1-5; 7 nucleotides align to TRBD1. J lost 0 bases, V lost 5 bases, and 13 bases had no gene match. CDR3 size: 18 residues.

This chain uses TRBV7-2 with TRBJ2-5, with D tentatively TRBD1 or TRBD2 (5 bases each). Trimming removed 2 bases at V and 6 bases at J, with 7 bases between. This CDR3 has 12 residues. CDR1 and CDR2 from the germline V gene are SGHTA and FQGNSA. The CDR3 sequence: CASSLPGQTQYF. CDR3 in DNA: TGTGCCAGCAGCTTACCGGGACAGACCCAGTACTTC.

This clonotype came up a few times. This chain uses TRBV7-2 with TRBJ1-5, with D uncertain. Deletions cut 5 bases from V and 4 bases from J, with 9 bases between. Per germline, CDR1 SGHTA and CDR2 FQGNSA. This CDR3 is 13 amino acids long. CDR3 nucleotides: TGTGCCAGCAGCACCGAGGCAAATCAGCCCCAGCATTTT. It is translated as CASSTEANQPQHF.

This clonotype was observed many times. The chain couples TRBV29-1 to TRBJ1-3; D unresolved. The CDR3 covers 11 residues. The V and J ends lost 7 bases and 1 base respectively, with 5 bases between them. Germline-derived CDR1 and CDR2 are SQVTM and ANQGSEA. In DNA, the CDR3 is TGCAGCGCCAGGTCTGGAAACACCATATATTTT. Its protein product is CSARSGNTIYF.

This clonotype appeared many times. The chain recombines TRBV3-1 with TRBJ1-2; 8 bases fit TRBD1. The CDR3 has 14 residues. Germline CDR1 is LGHDT and CDR2 is YNNKEL (reference sequence). J gave up 8 bases and V 1 base, and 6 bases lay outside the gene matches. Written as DNA, the CDR3 is TGTGCCAGCAGCCAAGTCCGGACAGGGCGGGGCTACACCTTC. This translates into CASSQVRTGRGYTF.

This clonotype was detected many times. The chain recombines TRBV20-1 with TRBJ2-7; possible D gene TRBD2, 6 bases. Between the trimmed V and J ends, which lost 2 bases and 3 bases, there was a span of 11 bases. In germline, CDR1 is DFQATT, CDR2 SNEGSKA (reference sequence). The CDR3 has 13 amino acids. This chain's CDR3 is CSARTGTFYEQYF. For the CDR3, the DNA is TGCAGTGCTAGAACCGGGACTTTCTACGAGCAGTACTTC.

This clonotype was detected many times. The rearrangement uses TRBV28 and TRBJ1-2, with D possibly TRBD1 on 5 matching bases. Germline V CDR1 and CDR2: MDHEN, SYDVKM. Trimming took 6 bases from V and 2 from J, leaving 16 bases between them. This CDR3 region has 15 residues. The CDR3 sequence is CASRPAQGRNYGYTF. CDR3 nucleotide sequence: TGTGCCAGCAGGCCGGCTCAGGGCCGGAACTATGGCTACACCTTC.

The chain combines TRBV28 with TRBJ1-2, with D maybe TRBD1 (6 bases). This CDR3 has 17 amino acids. V was trimmed by 8 bases and J by 5 bases, leaving 27 bases between them. Germline V gene data show CDR1 as MDHEN and CDR2 as SYDVKM. The CDR3 DNA reads as TGTGCCAGCCGTACACCAAGACAGGTCGGCACAAATTATGGCTACACCTTC. Its translation is CASRTPRQVGTNYGYTF.

This chain joins TRBV6-2 or TRBV6-3 and TRBJ2-1; 8 bases line up with TRBD2. J gave up 8 bases and V 0 bases, and 9 bases lay outside the gene matches. Germline CDR1 and CDR2: MNHEY and SVGEGT. The CDR3 is 16 residues long. The CDR3 DNA sequence: TGTGCCAGCAGTTACTCCATAGCGGGGTCTTGGGATGAGCAGTTCTTC. Amino acids: CASSYSIAGSWDEQFF.

This clonotype has a handful of counts. This chain links TRBV4-2 with TRBJ2-7; 13 nucleotides line up with TRBD2. J gave up 5 bases and V 0 bases, and 4 bases lay outside the gene matches. Germline V gene lookup returns CDR1 LGHNA and CDR2 YNFKEQ. CDR3 size: 16 residues. This CDR3 is CASSQDSTSGRDEQYF. CDR3 coding DNA: TGTGCCAGCAGCCAAGATTCAACTAGCGGGAGGGACGAGCAGTACTTC.

This clonotype was seen repeatedly, ten times or more. The chain combines TRBV20-1 with TRBJ1-1; D perhaps matches TRBD1 (6 bases). V was trimmed by 1 base and J by 4 bases, leaving 13 bases between them. Looked up from germline, CDR1 is DFQATT and CDR2 is SNEGSKA (reference sequence). The CDR3 is 14 residues long. The CDR3 here is CSARAPTGGTEAFF. In DNA, the CDR3 is TGCAGTGCTAGAGCCCCGACAGGCGGCACTGAAGCTTTCTTT.

The chain links TRBV27 to TRBJ1-2; D is unclear. Trimming took off 4 bases at V and 3 bases at J, with 12 bases between the two ends. The CDR3 loop spans 14 amino acids. Per germline, CDR1 MNHEY and CDR2 SMNVEV (reference sequence). CDR3 bases: TGTGCCAGCAGTTCCTCGGGCGGTTACTATGGCTACACCTTC. Protein: CASSSSGGYYGYTF.

V usage is TRBV16 and J usage is TRBJ1-5; no firm D call. The V end lost 5 bases, the J end lost 0 bases, and 8 bases lay between the germline ends. The CDR3 has 14 residues. The germline V gene has CDR1 KGHSY and CDR2 FQNENV. For the CDR3, the DNA is TGTGCCAGCAGCTGGCAGCATAGCAATCAGCCCCAGCATTTT. Amino acids: CASSWQHSNQPQHF.

This clonotype was seen more than once but under ten times. V is TRBV18 and J is TRBJ2-7; 7 nucleotides align to TRBD1. This CDR3 has 15 residues. V was pared by 5 bases and J by 0 bases, with 7 bases of the junction left unmatched. Germline V CDR1 and CDR2: KGHSH, LQKENI. The CDR3 nucleotides read TGTGCCAGCTCATCATCCGGGACAGACTCCTACGAGCAGTACTTC. It codes for CASSSSGTDSYEQYF.

This clonotype was counted ten times or more. V and J are TRBV18 and TRBJ2-1; 9 nucleotides match TRBD1. CDR1 KGHSH and CDR2 LQKENI come from the germline V gene. The CDR3 consists of 16 residues. After removal of 3 bases from V and 0 bases from J, the junction contained 3 bases not matched to a gene. CDR3 residues: CASSPRQGVSYNEQFF. CDR3 nucleotide sequence: TGTGCCAGCTCACCTCGACAGGGGGTCTCCTACAATGAGCAGTTCTTC.

This clonotype was seen repeatedly, ten times or more. This chain connects TRBV20-1 to TRBJ2-1; the match to TRBD2 covers 16 bases. Germline assignment: CDR1 DFQATT and CDR2 SNEGSKA (reference sequence). V was pared by 5 bases and J by 7 bases, with 5 bases of the junction left unmatched. The CDR3 spans 15 residues. DNA for the CDR3: TGCAGTGCTGGGACTAGCGGGGGGGCCCGTAATGAGCAGTTCTTC. This gives the protein CSAGTSGGARNEQFF.

This clonotype has only a few counts. V usage is TRBV28 and J usage is TRBJ1-5; D unclear. The CDR3 is 14 amino acids. CDR1 MDHEN and CDR2 SYDVKM come from the germline V gene. CDR3 sequence reads: CVTWRARSNQPQHF. CDR3 DNA: TGTGTCACGTGGAGGGCACGGAGCAATCAGCCCCAGCATTTT.

This clonotype was observed a handful of times. J is TRBJ1-1 and V is TRBV6-5; 7 bases line up with TRBD1. Trimming cost V 6 bases and J 4 bases; bases outside gene matches: 2. The CDR3 covers 12 residues. Looked up from germline, CDR1 is MNHEY and CDR2 is SVGAGI. In nucleotides, the CDR3 is TGTGCCAGCAGGACAGGGCCCACTGAAGCTTTCTTT. Its translation: CASRTGPTEAFF.

This clonotype was counted only a few times. This chain connects TRBV6-8 to TRBJ1-5; D is unresolved. The CDR3 runs to 12 residues. The germline V and J ends were trimmed by 0 bases and 12 bases, with 9 bases remaining between them. The germline V gene encodes CDR1 MNHGY and CDR2 SAAAGT. For the CDR3, the DNA is TGTGCCAGCAGTTACTCGATAATACTCCAGCATTTT. Protein product: CASSYSIILQHF.

In its sample, this clonotype was seen a few times. DNA of the CDR3: TGTGCCAGCAGCTTAATTACCAAGAACACTGAAGCTTTCTTT. It translates to CASSLITKNTEAFF. The chain couples TRBV7-9 to TRBJ1-1; no clear D. Trimming shortened V by 2 bases and J by 1 base, and 8 bases separated the two germline ends. Germline values: CDR1 SEHNR, CDR2 FQNEAQ (reference sequence). The CDR3 loop spans 14 amino acids.

There are a few counts of this clonotype. The rearrangement joins TRBV11-2 to TRBJ2-7, with 7 bases lining up with TRBD2. Germline V gene lookup returns CDR1 SGHAT and CDR2 FQNNGV. This CDR3 is 15 amino acids long. Germline trimming cut 5 bases from V and 2 bases from J; bases unmatched to any gene: 9. The CDR3 DNA follows: TGTGCCAGCAGCCCCACGATGCTAGCGGCCTACGAGCAGTACTTC. Its translation: CASSPTMLAAYEQYF. Complete variable domain (other parts from reference TRBV11-2 and TRBJ2-7): EAGVAQSPRYKIIEKRQSVAFWCNPISGHATLYWYQQILGQGPKLLIQFQNNGVVDDSQLPKDRFSAERLKGVDSTLKIQPAKLEDSAVYLCASSPTMLAAYEQYFGPGTRLTVT.